These 19 T cell receptor beta chains originate from one sample sequenced in a study of Ad26.COV2.S vaccination and SARS-CoV-2 variants (dated by TCRdb to about 2021). The method was the immunoSEQ multiplex PCR assay. The immuneACCESS repertoire file appears here via TCRdb, limited to in-frame rearrangements. These files lack a portion of the clones; in checked studies, under half of the deficit traces to unresolved V genes, and the cause of the others is not known. The sample profile shows 350,000 to 400,000 clones; 88% of them were found once. The ten largest make up 3% to 4.5% of the sample. Taken with the paper, the label for treatment or condition translates to: 15 to 20 received Ad26.COV2.S at low or high dose, single or two shots; roughly five received placebo; per-sample allocation not given. For vaccine and placebo recipients, repertoires were sequenced using samples collected on day 63 after the first injection.

This sample comprised peripheral blood, obtained in a trial of Ad26.COV2.S vaccine versus placebo. Every receptor here comes from a person between 18 and 60 years old who received the Ad26.COV2.S COVID-19 vaccine or a placebo.

The V and J genes are TRBV24-1 and TRBJ2-3; D not certain. Trimming took 3 bases from V and 4 from J, leaving 7 bases between them. Germline assignment: CDR1 KGHDR and CDR2 SFDVKD. The CDR3 has 13 amino acids. The CDR3 nucleotides read TGTGCCACCAGTGATAAGGGCCCAGATACGCAGTATTTT. Amino acids: CATSDKGPDTQYF.

The chain is built from TRBV30 and TRBJ1-2; weak D call: TRBD1 (5 bases). With 3 bases removed from V and 4 bases from J, the gap between germline ends came to 12 bases. From germline, CDR1 is GTSNPN and CDR2 SVGIG (reference sequence). The CDR3 consists of 13 residues. As DNA, the CDR3 is TGTGCCTGGAGCAACAGGAGGGGCTATGGCTACACCTTC. This translates into CAWSNRRGYGYTF. Supplemented by reference TRBV30 and TRBJ1-2, the full variable domain reads SQTIHQWPATLVQPVGSPLSLECTVEGTSNPNLYWYRQAAGRGLQLLFYSVGIGQISSEVPQNLSASRPQDRQFILSSKKLLLSDSGFYLCAWSNRRGYGYTFGSGTRLTVV.

The rearrangement links TRBV19 to TRBJ2-2; 11 bases match TRBD1. The CDR3 consists of 15 residues. Germline CDR1 is LNHDA and CDR2 is SQIVND (reference sequence). Trimming cost V 6 bases and J 6 bases; bases outside gene matches: 6. CDR3 coding DNA: TGTGCCAGTAGCCGCGAGGGACAGGGGGCCGGGGAGCTGTTTTTT. The encoded protein is CASSREGQGAGELFF.

This sequence joins TRBV11-1 and TRBJ2-7; D not certain. Germline lookup yields CDR1 SGHAT and CDR2 FQDESV (reference sequence). The germline V and J ends were trimmed by 5 bases and 7 bases, with 15 bases remaining between them. This CDR3 spans 13 amino acids. CDR3 bases: TGTGCCAGCAGCCCGACTCGACCCTCGGAGCAGTACTTC. Encoded protein: CASSPTRPSEQYF.

This chain uses TRBV7-2 with TRBJ1-2; 8 bases agree with TRBD1. Germline CDR1 and CDR2: SGHTA and FQGNSA. J lost 5 bases, V lost 4 bases, and 3 bases had no gene match. The CDR3 runs 13 residues. The CDR3 bases are TGTGCCAGCAGCTCGGACAGGGCGTATGGCTACACCTTC. Protein product: CASSSDRAYGYTF. Using reference TRBV7-2 and TRBJ1-2 for the parts outside the CDR3, the full variable domain is GAGVSQSPSNKVTEKGKDVELRCDPISGHTALYWYRQSLGQGLEFLIYFQGNSAPDKSGLPSDRFSAERTGGSVSTLTIQRTQQEDSAVYLCASSSDRAYGYTFGSGTRLTVV.

The chain joins TRBV27 to TRBJ1-6; D is uncertain. Trimming stripped 3 bases from V and 9 bases from J, with 21 bases between. In germline, CDR1 is MNHEY, CDR2 SMNVEV (reference sequence). The CDR3 runs to 17 residues. CDR3 bases: TGTGCCAGCAGTTTGACCTACCGGAACGCTGTTGGTTCACCCCTCCACTTT. As protein: CASSLTYRNAVGSPLHF.

The V call is TRBV18, the J call TRBJ2-2, with D unresolved. CDR3 length equals 16 residues. The V end lost 6 bases, the J end lost 0 bases, and 14 bases lay between the germline ends. Germline loops: CDR1 KGHSH, CDR2 LQKENI. CDR3 region: CASSQDLGPNTGELFF. The CDR3 DNA sequence: TGTGCCAGCTCTCAGGACCTAGGGCCGAACACCGGGGAGCTGTTTTTT.

V gene TRBV7-6 combines with J gene TRBJ2-1, with D possibly TRBD1 on 6 matching bases. This CDR3 spans 15 amino acids. Germline V lookup: CDR1 SGHVS, CDR2 FNYEAQ. V was pared by 5 bases and J by 1 base, with 12 bases between. CDR3 protein: CASSLLDSSYNEQFF. Here the CDR3 DNA reads TGTGCCAGCAGCCTACTGGACAGTTCCTACAATGAGCAGTTCTTC. Combining the CDR3 with reference TRBV7-6 and TRBJ2-1 gives the whole variable domain GAGVSQSPRYKVTKRGQDVALRCDPISGHVSLYWYRQALGQGPEFLTYFNYEAQQDKSGLPNDRFSAERPEGSISTLTIQRTEQRDSAMYRCASSLLDSSYNEQFFGPGTRLTVL.

The rearrangement links TRBV29-1 to TRBJ2-1; D gene unclear. Between the trimmed V and J ends, which lost 7 bases and 10 bases, there was a span of 17 bases. The germline V gene has CDR1 SQVTM and CDR2 ANQGSEA. The CDR3 is 12 residues long. The CDR3: CSAPNLGGEQFF. CDR3 nucleotide sequence: TGCAGCGCTCCCAATCTCGGTGGCGAGCAGTTCTTC.

This clone was seen only once. This chain links TRBV19 with TRBJ1-1, with 11 bases aligning to TRBD1. This CDR3 spans 15 amino acids. Germline V lookup: CDR1 LNHDA, CDR2 SQIVND (reference sequence). The CDR3 spells CASTLPGTGGTEAFF. The DNA for the CDR3 is TGTGCATCTACCCTCCCCGGGACAGGGGGCACTGAAGCTTTCTTT.

V gene TRBV7-2 combines with J gene TRBJ1-1; possibly TRBD1 for D (6 bases). This CDR3 region has 15 residues. V lost 3 bases, J lost 3 bases, and 14 bases lay in between. Per germline, CDR1 SGHTA and CDR2 FQGNSA. The CDR3 loop reads CASSFTGGKDTEAFF. DNA for the CDR3: TGTGCCAGCAGCTTTACCGGGGGCAAGGACACTGAAGCTTTCTTT.

This chain uses TRBV7-9 with TRBJ1-4; 9 bases are a match to TRBD1. Germline CDR1 SEHNR, CDR2 FQNEAQ (reference sequence). This CDR3 spans 17 amino acids. The V gene end was trimmed by 2 bases and the J gene end by 8 bases; junction bases not matched to a gene: 12. The CDR3: CASSLLGGTGQGEKLFF. CDR3 coding DNA: TGTGCCAGCAGCTTACTTGGAGGGACAGGGCAAGGCGAAAAACTGTTTTTT.

The chain couples TRBV9 to TRBJ2-3, with D possibly matching TRBD2 (6 bases). The length of the CDR3 is 16 residues. V was pared by 3 bases and J by 2 bases, with 16 bases between. Germline CDR1 is SGDLS and CDR2 is YYNGEE. CDR3 DNA sequence: TGTGCCAGCAGCGCCAGACGGGACTTAGCCACAGATACGCAGTATTTT. Amino acids: CASSARRDLATDTQYF.

The chain joins TRBV3-1 (or the pseudogene TRBV3-2) to TRBJ1-1; TRBD1 aligns across 7 bases. This CDR3 has 13 residues. With 2 bases clipped from V and 10 bases from J, the junction kept 7 bases outside the gene matches. CDR1 and CDR2 from the germline V gene are LGHDT and YNNKEL (reference sequence). CDR3 sequence reads: CASSQLQGKGAFF. The CDR3 coding sequence is TGTGCCAGCAGCCAACTACAGGGGAAAGGAGCTTTCTTT.

This rearrangement joins TRBV3-1 (or the pseudogene TRBV3-2) to TRBJ1-2, with D uncertain. This CDR3 is 15 amino acids long. V was pared by 2 bases and J by 4 bases, with 14 bases between. In germline, CDR1 is LGHDT, CDR2 YNNKEL (reference sequence). Here the CDR3 reads CASSQSPSGLYGYTF. CDR3 in DNA: TGTGCCAGCAGCCAATCCCCCAGCGGGCTCTATGGCTACACCTTC.

This clone was found once. The chain employs TRBV7-8 and TRBJ2-1, with unresolved D. The CDR3 is 17 residues long. Germline CDR1 SGHVS, CDR2 FQNEAQ. Trimming pared 2 bases from V and 6 bases from J, leaving 20 bases between. The CDR3: CASSLTTADPPANEQFF. CDR3 bases: TGTGCCAGCAGCTTAACTACGGCCGACCCGCCGGCCAATGAGCAGTTCTTC.

The CDR3 protein is CASSLAGAPGTGELFF. The DNA of the CDR3 is TGTGCCAGCAGCTTGGCGGGGGCCCCGGGGACCGGGGAGCTGTTTTTT. The chain links TRBV7-9 to TRBJ2-2, with D perhaps TRBD2 (7 bases). V lost 3 bases and J lost 5, with 16 bases in between. Germline assignment: CDR1 SEHNR and CDR2 FQNEAQ (reference sequence). CDR3 length equals 16 residues.

The genes are TRBV7-9 and TRBJ1-4; perhaps TRBD1 as D (5 bases). Germline V gene lookup returns CDR1 SEHNR and CDR2 FQNEAQ (reference sequence). Trimming pared 5 bases from V and 5 bases from J, leaving 18 bases between. CDR3 size: 16 residues. The DNA of the CDR3 is TGTGCCAGCAGCCTCGGGGGGTTTCAGGGAAATGAAAAACTGTTTTTT. This translates into CASSLGGFQGNEKLFF.

The chain joins TRBV19 to TRBJ2-5; tentative D call: TRBD1 (5 bases). Germline CDR1 is LNHDA and CDR2 is SQIVND (reference sequence). V lost 6 bases to trimming and J lost 5 bases, with 10 bases between them. This CDR3 is built from 12 residues. The CDR3 reads CASSPGSETQYF. The CDR3 bases are TGTGCCAGTAGCCCAGGGTCTGAGACCCAGTACTTC.